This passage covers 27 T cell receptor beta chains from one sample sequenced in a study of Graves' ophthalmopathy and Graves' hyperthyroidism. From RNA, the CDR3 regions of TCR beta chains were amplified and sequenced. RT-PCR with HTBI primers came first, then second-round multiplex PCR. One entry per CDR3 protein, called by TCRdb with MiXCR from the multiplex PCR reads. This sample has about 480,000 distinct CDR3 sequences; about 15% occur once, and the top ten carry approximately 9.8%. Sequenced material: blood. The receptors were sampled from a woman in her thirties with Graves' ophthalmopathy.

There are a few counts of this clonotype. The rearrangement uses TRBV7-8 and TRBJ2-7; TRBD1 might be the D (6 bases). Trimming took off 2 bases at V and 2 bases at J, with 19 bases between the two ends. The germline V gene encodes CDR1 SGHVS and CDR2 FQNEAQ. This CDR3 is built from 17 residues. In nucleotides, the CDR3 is TGTGCCAGCAGCTTAAGGTTGGGTGACAGGAAGACCTACGAGCAGTACTTC. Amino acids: CASSLRLGDRKTYEQYF.

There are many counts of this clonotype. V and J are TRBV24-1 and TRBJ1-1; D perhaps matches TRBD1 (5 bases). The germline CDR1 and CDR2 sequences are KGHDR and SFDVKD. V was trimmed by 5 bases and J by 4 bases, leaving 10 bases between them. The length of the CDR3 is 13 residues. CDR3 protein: CATSGTRSTEAFF. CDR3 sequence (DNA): TGTGCCACCAGTGGGACAAGGAGCACTGAAGCTTTCTTT.

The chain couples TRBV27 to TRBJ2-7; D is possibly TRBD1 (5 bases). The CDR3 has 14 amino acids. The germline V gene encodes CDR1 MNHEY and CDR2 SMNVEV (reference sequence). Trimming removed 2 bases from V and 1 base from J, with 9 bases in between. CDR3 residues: CASSLDSRSYEQYF. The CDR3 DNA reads TGTGCCAGCAGTTTAGACAGTCGTTCCTACGAGCAGTACTTC.

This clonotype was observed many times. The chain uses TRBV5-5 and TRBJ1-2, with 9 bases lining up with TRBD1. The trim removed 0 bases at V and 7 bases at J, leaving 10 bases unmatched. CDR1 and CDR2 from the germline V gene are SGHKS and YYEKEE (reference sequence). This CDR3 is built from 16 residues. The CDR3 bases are TGTGCCAGCAGCTTGGAGTACCGGGACAGGGTTTTTGGCTACACCTTC. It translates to CASSLEYRDRVFGYTF.

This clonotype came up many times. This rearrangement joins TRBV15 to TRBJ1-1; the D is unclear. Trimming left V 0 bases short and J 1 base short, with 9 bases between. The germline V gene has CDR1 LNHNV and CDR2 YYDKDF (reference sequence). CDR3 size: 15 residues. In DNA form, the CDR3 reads TGTGCCACCAGCAGAGATTCAGAGGGGAACACTGAAGCTTTCTTT. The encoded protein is CATSRDSEGNTEAFF.

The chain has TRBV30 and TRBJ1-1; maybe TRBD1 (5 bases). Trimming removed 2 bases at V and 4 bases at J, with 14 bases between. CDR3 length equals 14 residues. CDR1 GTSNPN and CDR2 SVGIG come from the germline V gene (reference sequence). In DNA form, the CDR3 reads TGTGCCTGGAGTCCCTTATCGGGGGTCACTGAAGCTTTCTTT. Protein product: CAWSPLSGVTEAFF.

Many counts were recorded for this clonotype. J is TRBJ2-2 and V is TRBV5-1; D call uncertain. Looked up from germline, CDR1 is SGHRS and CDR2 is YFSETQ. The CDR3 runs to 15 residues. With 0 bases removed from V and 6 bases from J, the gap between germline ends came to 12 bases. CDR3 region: CASSLGLRGPGELFF. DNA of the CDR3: TGCGCCAGCAGCTTGGGACTTCGTGGGCCCGGGGAGCTGTTTTTT. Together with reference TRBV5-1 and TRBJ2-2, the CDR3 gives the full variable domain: KAGVTQTPRYLIKTRGQQVTLSCSPISGHRSVSWYQQTPGQGLQFLFEYFSETQRNKGNFPGRFSGRQFSNSRSEMNVSTLELGDSALYLCASSLGLRGPGELFFGEGSRLTVL.

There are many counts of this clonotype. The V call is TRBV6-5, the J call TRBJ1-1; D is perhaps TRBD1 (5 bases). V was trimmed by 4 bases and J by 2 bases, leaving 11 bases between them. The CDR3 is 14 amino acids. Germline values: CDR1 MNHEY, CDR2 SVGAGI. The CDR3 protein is CASSFGTENTEAFF. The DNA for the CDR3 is TGTGCCAGCAGTTTCGGGACCGAAAACACTGAAGCTTTCTTT.

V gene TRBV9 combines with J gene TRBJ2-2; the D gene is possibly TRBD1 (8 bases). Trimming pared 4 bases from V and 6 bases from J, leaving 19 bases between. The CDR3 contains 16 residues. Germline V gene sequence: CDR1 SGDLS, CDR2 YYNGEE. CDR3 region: CASSHWTGRDAGELFF. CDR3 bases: TGTGCCAGCAGCCATTGGACAGGGAGGGACGCCGGGGAGCTGTTTTTT.

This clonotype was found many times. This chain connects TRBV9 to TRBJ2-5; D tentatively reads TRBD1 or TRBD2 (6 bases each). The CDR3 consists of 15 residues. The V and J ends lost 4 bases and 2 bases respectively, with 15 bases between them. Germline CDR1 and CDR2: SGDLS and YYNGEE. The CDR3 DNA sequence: TGTGCCAGCAGCCCGCCGGGGGCCGGGCAAGAGACCCAGTACTTC. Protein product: CASSPPGAGQETQYF.

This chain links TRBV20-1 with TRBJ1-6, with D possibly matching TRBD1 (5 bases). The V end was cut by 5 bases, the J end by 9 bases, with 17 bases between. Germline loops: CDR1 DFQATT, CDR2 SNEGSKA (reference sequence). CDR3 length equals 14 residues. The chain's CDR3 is CSADGTSVSSPLHF. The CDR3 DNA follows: TGCAGTGCTGACGGGACGTCGGTTAGTTCACCCCTCCACTTT.

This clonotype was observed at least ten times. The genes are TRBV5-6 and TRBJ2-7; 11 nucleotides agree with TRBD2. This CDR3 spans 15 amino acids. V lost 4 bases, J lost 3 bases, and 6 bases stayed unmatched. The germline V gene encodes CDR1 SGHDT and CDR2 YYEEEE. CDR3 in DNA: TGTGCCAGCAGCGCAAGACTAGCGGGACGCTACGAGCAGTACTTC. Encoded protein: CASSARLAGRYEQYF. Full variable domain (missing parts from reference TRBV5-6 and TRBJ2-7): DAGVTQSPTHLIKTRGQQVTLRCSPKSGHDTVSWYQQALGQGPQFIFQYYEEEERQRGNFPDRFSGHQFPNYSSELNVNALLLGDSALYLCASSARLAGRYEQYFGPGTRLTVT.

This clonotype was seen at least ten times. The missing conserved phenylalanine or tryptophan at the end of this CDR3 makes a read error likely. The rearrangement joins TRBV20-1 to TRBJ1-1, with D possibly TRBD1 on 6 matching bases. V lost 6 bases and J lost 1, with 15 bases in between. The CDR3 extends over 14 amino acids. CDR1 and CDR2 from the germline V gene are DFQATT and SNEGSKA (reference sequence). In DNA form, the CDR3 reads TGCAGTGCGGAGAGGGGGAGAGGGAACACTGAAGCTTTCCTT. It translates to CSAERGRGNTEAFL.

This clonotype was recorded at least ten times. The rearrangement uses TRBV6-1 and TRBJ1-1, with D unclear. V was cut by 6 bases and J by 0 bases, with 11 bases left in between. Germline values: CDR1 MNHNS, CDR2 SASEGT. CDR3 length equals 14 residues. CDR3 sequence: CASRALAVNTEAFF. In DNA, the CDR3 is TGTGCCAGCAGGGCCCTGGCGGTGAACACTGAAGCTTTCTTT.

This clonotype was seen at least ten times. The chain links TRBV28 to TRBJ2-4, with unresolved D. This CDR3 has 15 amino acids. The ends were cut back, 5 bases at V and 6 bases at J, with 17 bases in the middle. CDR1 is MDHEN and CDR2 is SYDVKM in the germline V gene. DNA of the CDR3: TGTGCCAGCAGTCGCCCTAGGCACGTCGGAAACATTCAGTACTTC. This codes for CASSRPRHVGNIQYF.

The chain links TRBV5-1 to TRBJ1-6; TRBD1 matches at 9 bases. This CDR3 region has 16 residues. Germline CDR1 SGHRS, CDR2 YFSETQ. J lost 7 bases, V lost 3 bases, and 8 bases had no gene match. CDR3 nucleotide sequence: TGCGCCAGCAGCTACGGGACAGGGCTTTCCAATTCACCCCTCCACTTT. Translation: CASSYGTGLSNSPLHF.

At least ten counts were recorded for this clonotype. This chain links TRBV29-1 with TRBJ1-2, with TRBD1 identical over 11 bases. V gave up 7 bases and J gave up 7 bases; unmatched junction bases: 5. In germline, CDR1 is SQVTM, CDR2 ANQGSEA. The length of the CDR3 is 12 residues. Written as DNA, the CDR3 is TGCAGCGCTGGACAGGGGGCAGTTGGCTACACCTTC. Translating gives CSAGQGAVGYTF.

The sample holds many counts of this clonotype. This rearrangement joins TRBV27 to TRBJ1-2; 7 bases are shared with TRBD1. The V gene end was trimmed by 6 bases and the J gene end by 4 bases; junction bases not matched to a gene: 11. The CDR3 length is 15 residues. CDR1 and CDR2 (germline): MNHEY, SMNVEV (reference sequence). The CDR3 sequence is CASRSKPGQTYGYTF. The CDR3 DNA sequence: TGTGCCAGCAGATCGAAACCGGGACAGACCTATGGCTACACCTTC.

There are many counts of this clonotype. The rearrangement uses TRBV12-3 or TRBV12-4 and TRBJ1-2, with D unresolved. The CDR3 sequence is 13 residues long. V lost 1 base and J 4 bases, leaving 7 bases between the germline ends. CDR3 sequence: CASSLGQAYGYTF. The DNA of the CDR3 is TGTGCCAGCAGTTTAGGGCAGGCCTATGGCTACACCTTC.

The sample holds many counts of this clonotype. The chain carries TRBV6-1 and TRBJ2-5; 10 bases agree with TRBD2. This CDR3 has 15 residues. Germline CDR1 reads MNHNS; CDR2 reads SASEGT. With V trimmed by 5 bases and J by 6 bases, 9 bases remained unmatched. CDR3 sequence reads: CASSQKPAGGQTQYF. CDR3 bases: TGTGCCAGCAGTCAAAAGCCAGCGGGAGGGCAGACCCAGTACTTC.

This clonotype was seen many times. The CDR3 nucleotides are TGTGCCAGCACCCCAACCCCGGGACTAGCGTCCTTAGAAGGGTACGAGCAGTACTTC. Its protein is CASTPTPGLASLEGYEQYF. This chain links TRBV28 with TRBJ2-7; 10 bases agree with TRBD2. Germline V gene sequence: CDR1 MDHEN, CDR2 SYDVKM. V lost 7 bases, J lost 4 bases, and 22 bases stayed unmatched. CDR3 length: 19 residues.

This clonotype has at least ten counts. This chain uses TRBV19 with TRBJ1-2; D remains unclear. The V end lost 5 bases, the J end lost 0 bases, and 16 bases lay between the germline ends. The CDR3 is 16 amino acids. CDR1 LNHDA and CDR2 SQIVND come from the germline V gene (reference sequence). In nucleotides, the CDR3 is TGTGCCAGTAGTCTCGGGTGGACGGACGCTAACTATGGCTACACCTTC. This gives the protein CASSLGWTDANYGYTF.

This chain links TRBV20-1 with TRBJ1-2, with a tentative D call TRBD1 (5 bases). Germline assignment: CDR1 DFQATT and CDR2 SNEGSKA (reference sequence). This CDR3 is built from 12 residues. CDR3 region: CSLQGPPPGYTF. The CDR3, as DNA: TGCAGCCTTCAGGGACCCCCTCCTGGCTACACCTTC.

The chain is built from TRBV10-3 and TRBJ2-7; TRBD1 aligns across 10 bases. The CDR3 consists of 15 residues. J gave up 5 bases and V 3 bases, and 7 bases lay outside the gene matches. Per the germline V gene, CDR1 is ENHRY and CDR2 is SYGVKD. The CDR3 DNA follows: TGTGCCATCAGTGACCGCCGGGACAGGGGCGACGAGCAGTACTTC. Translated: CAISDRRDRGDEQYF.

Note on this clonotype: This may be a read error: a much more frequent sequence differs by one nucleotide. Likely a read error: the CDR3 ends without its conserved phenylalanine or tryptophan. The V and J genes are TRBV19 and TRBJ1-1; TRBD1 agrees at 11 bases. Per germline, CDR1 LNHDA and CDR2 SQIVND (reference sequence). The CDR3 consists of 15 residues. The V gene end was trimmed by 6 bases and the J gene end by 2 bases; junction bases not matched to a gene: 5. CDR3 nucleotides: TGTGCCAGTAGAACCGGGACAGGGGGAAACACTGAAGCTTTCTAT. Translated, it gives CASRTGTGGNTEAFY.

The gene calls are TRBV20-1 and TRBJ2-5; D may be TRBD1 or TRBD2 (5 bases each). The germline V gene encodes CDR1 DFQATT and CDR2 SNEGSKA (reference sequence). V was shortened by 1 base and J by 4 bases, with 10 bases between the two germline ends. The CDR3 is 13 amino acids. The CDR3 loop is CSARATRGETQYF. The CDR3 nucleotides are TGCAGTGCTAGAGCAACGAGGGGAGAGACCCAGTACTTC.

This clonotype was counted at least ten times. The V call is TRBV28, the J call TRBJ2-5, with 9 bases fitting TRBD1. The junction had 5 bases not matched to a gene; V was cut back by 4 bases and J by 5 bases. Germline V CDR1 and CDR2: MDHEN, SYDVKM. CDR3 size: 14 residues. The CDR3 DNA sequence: TGTGCCAGCAGTTACAGGGGGCGTTGGGAGACCCAGTACTTC. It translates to CASSYRGRWETQYF. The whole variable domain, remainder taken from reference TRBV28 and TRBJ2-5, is DVKVTQSSRYLVKRTGEKVFLECVQDMDHENMFWYRQDPGLGLRLIYFSYDVKMKEKGDIPEGYSVSREKKERFSLILESASTNQTSMYLCASSYRGRWETQYFGPGTRLLVL.